These 27 T cell receptor beta chains share one sample of origin, sequenced in a study of identical twins (dated by TCRdb to the mid-2010s). The library relied on 5' RACE. The sequencer listed for this sample is Illumina HiSeq 2000. Using fastp trimming at Q25 and MiXCR clonotype assembly, TCRdb reanalyzed the public sequencing data and kept in-frame beta chains. Each CDR3 protein appears once, grouped with its most common genes and DNA. Present in this sample are about 190,000 distinct CDR3 sequences, less than 20% of which were seen just once. Of the sample, around 40% is held by the ten largest clones. Another study also made use of these data, one on T cells expressing NK-cell markers.

The sequenced sample consisted of CD8+ T cells sorted from blood. The receptors shown here come from a woman in her late teens or twenties in good health.

This rearrangement joins TRBV11-2 to TRBJ2-1; 11 nucleotides align to TRBD2. This CDR3 spans 17 amino acids. Germline CDR1 SGHAT, CDR2 FQNNGV. Unmatched junction bases numbered 10, after V lost 2 bases and J lost 7 bases. In nucleotides, the CDR3 is TGTGCCAGCAGCTTAATCACTAGCGGGAGCGGTTTAAATGAGCAGTTCTTC. Translation: CASSLITSGSGLNEQFF.

This clonotype showed up just a few times. The chain is built from TRBV10-2 and TRBJ2-3, with 9 positions matching TRBD2. The J segment lost 5 bases and the V segment lost 8 bases, leaving 8 bases of the junction unmatched. CDR1 WSHSY and CDR2 SAAADI come from the germline V gene. The CDR3 covers 14 residues. The CDR3 coding sequence is TGCGCCAGCCAGAGCGGGAGGCGGGAAGATACGCAGTATTTT. This codes for CASQSGRREDTQYF.

This clonotype was found a few times. V and J are TRBV5-1 and TRBJ1-1, with a weak D call TRBD1 (5 bases). CDR1 and CDR2 from the germline V gene are SGHRS and YFSETQ. This CDR3 spans 17 amino acids. Between the trimmed V and J ends, which lost 5 bases and 4 bases, there was a span of 24 bases. This CDR3 is CASRQVVNQGGVTEAFF. The CDR3 nucleotides read TGCGCCAGCAGACAGGTCGTGAACCAGGGAGGCGTCACTGAAGCTTTCTTT.

The rearrangement links TRBV5-1 to TRBJ2-1, with TRBD2 matching 7 bases. The germline gives CDR1 SGHRS, CDR2 YFSETQ. V was pared by 1 base and J by 2 bases, with 3 bases of the junction left unmatched. The CDR3 has 15 amino acids. The CDR3 region has the DNA TGCGCCAGCAGCTTGTGGGAGGGCGCCTACAATGAGCAGTTCTTC. This translates into CASSLWEGAYNEQFF.

The J gene is TRBJ2-7, the V gene TRBV3-1, with TRBD1 matching over 9 bases. The germline CDR1 and CDR2 sequences are LGHDT and YNNKEL (reference sequence). This CDR3 is built from 13 residues. V was clipped by 5 bases and J by 3 bases; unmatched bases: 2. The DNA of the CDR3 is TGTGCCAGCAGCGGGACAGGGATCTACGAGCAGTACTTC. Encoded protein: CASSGTGIYEQYF.

The rearrangement joins TRBV12-3 or TRBV12-4 to TRBJ1-2, with a tentative D call TRBD1 (6 bases). The V end was cut by 7 bases, the J end by 6 bases, with 15 bases between. This CDR3 has 13 residues. For the CDR3, the DNA is TGTGCCAGCATGTACCCGACAGGTGATGGCTACACCTTC. This encodes CASMYPTGDGYTF.

The gene calls are TRBV13 and TRBJ2-7; D gene uncertain. The CDR3 is made up of 10 amino acids. Trimming pared 2 bases from V and 5 bases from J, leaving 1 base between. Germline lookup yields CDR1 PRHDT and CDR2 FYEKMQ (reference sequence). The CDR3 loop is CASSLNEQYF. CDR3 nucleotides: TGTGCCAGCAGCTTAAACGAGCAGTACTTC.

The chain combines TRBV5-6 with TRBJ1-5, with 7 nucleotides matching TRBD1. CDR3 length: 14 residues. With V trimmed by 4 bases and J by 4 bases, 5 bases remained unmatched. The germline gives CDR1 SGHDT, CDR2 YYEEEE. The CDR3 sequence is CASSKTGYNQPQHF. The CDR3 DNA is TGTGCCAGCAGCAAGACAGGGTATAATCAGCCCCAGCATTTT.

This clonotype occurred a few times. The chain joins TRBV13 to TRBJ2-7, with a weak D call TRBD2 (6 bases). CDR1 and CDR2 (germline): PRHDT, FYEKMQ (reference sequence). The CDR3 has 14 amino acids. The V end lost 4 bases, the J end lost 1 base, and 11 bases lay between the germline ends. DNA of the CDR3: TGTGCCAGCAGCTCGACTAGGGATTCCTACGAGCAGTACTTC. Protein: CASSSTRDSYEQYF.

The sample holds many counts of this clonotype. The gene calls are TRBV6-4 and TRBJ2-1; TRBD2 matches at 9 bases. Germline lookup yields CDR1 MRHNA and CDR2 SNTAGT. This CDR3 comprises 15 residues. V dropped 3 bases and J dropped 2; count of bases not matched to a gene: 2. The CDR3 bases are TGTGCCAGCAGTGAGACTAGCGGAGCCTACAATGAGCAGTTCTTC. This encodes CASSETSGAYNEQFF.

Here the CDR3 reads CASSPRTSGGNTQYF. The CDR3 DNA sequence: TGTGCCAGCAGTCCCCGGACTAGCGGGGGTAATACGCAGTATTTT. J is TRBJ2-3 and V is TRBV12-3 or TRBV12-4; 13 bases agree with TRBD2. CDR3 size: 15 residues. The ends lost 5 bases at V and 7 bases at J; junction bases unmatched: 6.

The chain has TRBV6-6 and TRBJ2-4; perhaps D is TRBD1 or TRBD2 (5 bases each). The CDR3 covers 12 residues. Between the trimmed V and J ends, which lost 6 bases and 11 bases, there was a span of 14 bases. Germline assignment: CDR1 MNHNY and CDR2 SVGAGI (reference sequence). CDR3 coding DNA: TGTGCCAGCAGGGGGGACGGAAGGCTTCAGTACTTC. It specifies CASRGDGRLQYF.

There are a few counts of this clonotype. The chain joins TRBV9 to TRBJ1-2, with a possible D match to TRBD1 (6 bases). Germline values: CDR1 SGDLS, CDR2 YYNGEE. The CDR3 sequence is 16 residues long. With 3 bases removed from V and 4 bases from J, the gap between germline ends came to 19 bases. CDR3 protein: CASSAAQGTGRYGYTF. The CDR3 nucleotides read TGTGCCAGCAGCGCAGCTCAGGGGACTGGCCGCTATGGCTACACCTTC.

This clonotype was picked up a small number of times. The V call is TRBV5-5, the J call TRBJ2-5; TRBD1 aligns across 11 bases. The CDR3 runs to 16 residues. V dropped 5 bases and J dropped 4; count of bases not matched to a gene: 10. Germline CDR1 SGHKS, CDR2 YYEKEE (reference sequence). The chain's CDR3 is CASSFRDRGFGETQYF. Written as DNA, the CDR3 is TGTGCCAGCAGTTTCCGGGACAGGGGGTTTGGAGAGACCCAGTACTTC.

With regard to this clonotype: Germline and junction disagree at one end, which may indicate a read error. This sequence joins TRBV30 and TRBJ2-7; tentative D call: TRBD2 (6 bases). There are 12 residues in the CDR3. From germline, CDR1 is GTSNPN and CDR2 SVGIG (reference sequence). CDR3 sequence reads: CAWSMGGSELYF. CDR3 nucleotides: TGTGCCTGGAGTATGGGGGGTTCCGAGCTGTACTTC. Supplemented by reference TRBV30 and TRBJ2-7, the full variable domain reads SQTIHQWPATLVQPVGSPLSLECTVEGTSNPNLYWYRQAAGRGLQLLFYSVGIGQISSEVPQNLSASRPQDRQFILSSKKLLLSDSGFYLCAWSMGGSELYFGPGTRLTVT.

The rearrangement links TRBV6-1 to TRBJ2-7, with TRBD1 identical over 9 bases. With V trimmed by 6 bases and J by 4 bases, 10 bases remained unmatched. CDR1 and CDR2 from the germline V gene are MNHNS and SASEGT. This CDR3 spans 15 amino acids. The CDR3 protein is CASSQRTGVLYEQYF. In DNA form, the CDR3 reads TGTGCCAGCAGCCAAAGGACAGGGGTGTTGTACGAGCAGTACTTC.

This clonotype has only a few counts. The rearrangement links TRBV2 to TRBJ2-5, with D perhaps TRBD1 (5 bases). This CDR3 contains 17 residues. Germline assignment: CDR1 SNHLY and CDR2 FYNNEI. Trimming took 4 bases from V and 4 from J, leaving 22 bases between them. CDR3 bases: TGTGCCAGCAGTGGAGACTTTATTAGCAGGGTCGTAGAGACCCAGTACTTC. This gives the protein CASSGDFISRVVETQYF.

This clonotype showed up just a few times. The chain couples TRBV7-9 to TRBJ1-1; D is unresolved. Trimming took 5 bases from V and 10 from J, leaving 14 bases between them. From germline, CDR1 is SEHNR and CDR2 FQNEAQ (reference sequence). The CDR3 is 12 amino acids. The chain's CDR3 is CASSPSGYRAFF. The CDR3, as DNA: TGTGCCAGCAGCCCATCCGGGTATCGAGCTTTCTTT.

The gene calls are TRBV20-1 and TRBJ2-7; D perhaps matches TRBD1 (6 bases). This CDR3 has 12 residues. The V gene lost 3 bases and the J gene lost 5 bases, with 11 bases spanning the gap. Germline loops: CDR1 DFQATT, CDR2 SNEGSKA (reference sequence). The CDR3 coding sequence is TGCAGTGCTAGGGACAGAGGGCACGAGCAGTACTTC. This codes for CSARDRGHEQYF.

This clonotype was counted only a few times. The V gene is TRBV4-1, the J gene TRBJ1-4, with a weak D call TRBD1 (5 bases). The CDR3 has 16 amino acids. The ends were cut back, 1 base at V and 0 bases at J, with 9 bases in the middle. Germline CDR1 MGHRA, CDR2 YSYEKL. The CDR3 nucleotides are TGCGCCAGCAGCCAAGTGGGACCTCCAACTAATGAAAAACTGTTTTTT. Its protein product is CASSQVGPPTNEKLFF.

This clonotype was detected only a few times. The chain carries TRBV20-1 and TRBJ2-1, with 12 bases fitting TRBD2. Germline V gives CDR1 DFQATT, CDR2 SNEGSKA (reference sequence). The CDR3 totals 14 residues. CDR3 region: CSAPTSGRDNEQFF. The CDR3 coding sequence is TGCAGCGCCCCGACTAGCGGGAGAGACAATGAGCAGTTCTTC.

This clonotype was seen a handful of times. This sequence joins TRBV4-1 and TRBJ2-1, with 9 positions matching TRBD1. Germline CDR1 and CDR2: MGHRA and YSYEKL. The CDR3 has 16 residues. The V and J ends lost 4 bases and 8 bases, in that order; junction bases with no gene match: 12. In nucleotides, the CDR3 is TGCGCCAGCAGCCTAGAAGAATTGGGACAGGGCTATGAGCAGTTCTTC. This codes for CASSLEELGQGYEQFF.

V and J are TRBV29-1 and TRBJ2-7, with D uncertain. From germline, CDR1 is SQVTM and CDR2 ANQGSEA. The CDR3 contains 12 residues. Trimming took 7 bases from V and 0 from J, leaving 10 bases between them. The CDR3 is CSAALSSYEQYF. The CDR3 DNA reads TGCAGCGCTGCCCTGAGCTCCTACGAGCAGTACTTC.

The chain combines TRBV9 with TRBJ2-5; D call uncertain. The germline gives CDR1 SGDLS, CDR2 YYNGEE. The V gene lost 5 bases and the J gene lost 3 bases, with 11 bases spanning the gap. This CDR3 contains 13 residues. The CDR3 DNA follows: TGTGCCAGCAGTGAGGACCGGGAAGAGACCCAGTACTTC. This sequence encodes CASSEDREETQYF.

J is TRBJ2-1 and V is TRBV5-6; 9 bases map to TRBD2. The CDR3 spans 16 residues. The junction had 9 bases not matched to a gene; V was cut back by 5 bases and J by 3 bases. Germline V gene lookup returns CDR1 SGHDT and CDR2 YYEEEE. CDR3 loop: CASRAGGRSFYNEQFF. The CDR3 DNA reads TGTGCCAGCAGGGCGGGGGGGAGAAGTTTCTACAATGAGCAGTTCTTC. The complete variable domain, with remaining parts taken from reference TRBV5-6 and TRBJ2-1, reads DAGVTQSPTHLIKTRGQQVTLRCSPKSGHDTVSWYQQALGQGPQFIFQYYEEEERQRGNFPDRFSGHQFPNYSSELNVNALLLGDSALYLCASRAGGRSFYNEQFFGPGTRLTVL.

This clonotype has ten or more counts. The chain is built from TRBV7-9 and TRBJ1-5, with D tentatively TRBD1 (5 bases). The germline V and J ends were trimmed by 5 bases and 7 bases, with 15 bases remaining between them. The CDR3 totals 14 residues. CDR1 is SEHNR and CDR2 is FQNEAQ in the germline V gene (reference sequence). CDR3 loop: CASSPGGFAQPQHF. For the CDR3, the DNA is TGTGCCAGCAGCCCTGGGGGGTTCGCCCAGCCCCAGCATTTT.

This clonotype came up many times. V and J are TRBV27 and TRBJ1-1; D gene ambiguous. In germline, CDR1 is MNHEY, CDR2 SMNVEV (reference sequence). Trimming left V 5 bases short and J 1 base short, with 11 bases between. The CDR3 has 14 amino acids. CDR3 DNA sequence: TGTGCCAGCAGTCCGGGCCTGAGGAACACTGAAGCTTTCTTT. It translates to CASSPGLRNTEAFF.